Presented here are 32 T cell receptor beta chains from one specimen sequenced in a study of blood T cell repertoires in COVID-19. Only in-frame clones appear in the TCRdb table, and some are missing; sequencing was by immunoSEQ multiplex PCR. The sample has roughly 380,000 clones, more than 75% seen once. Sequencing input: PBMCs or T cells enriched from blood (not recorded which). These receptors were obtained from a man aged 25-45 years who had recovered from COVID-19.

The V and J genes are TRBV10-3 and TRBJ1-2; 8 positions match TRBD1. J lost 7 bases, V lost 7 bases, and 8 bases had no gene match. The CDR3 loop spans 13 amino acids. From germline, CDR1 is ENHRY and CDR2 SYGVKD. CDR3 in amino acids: CAITLDRESGYTF. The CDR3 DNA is TGTGCCATCACCTTGGACAGGGAAAGTGGCTACACCTTC.

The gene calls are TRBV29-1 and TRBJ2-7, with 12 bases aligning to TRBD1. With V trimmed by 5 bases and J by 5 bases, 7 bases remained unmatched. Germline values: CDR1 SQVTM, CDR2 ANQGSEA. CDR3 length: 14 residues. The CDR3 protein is CSVSPGTGGDEQYF. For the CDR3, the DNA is TGCAGCGTTAGCCCCGGGACAGGGGGCGACGAGCAGTACTTC.

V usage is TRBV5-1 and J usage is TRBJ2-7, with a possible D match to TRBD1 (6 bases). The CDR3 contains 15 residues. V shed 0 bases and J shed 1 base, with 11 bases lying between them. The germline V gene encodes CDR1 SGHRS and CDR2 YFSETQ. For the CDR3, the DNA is TGCGCCAGCAGCTTGGGGCAGGGGTTGTCCTACGAGCAGTACTTC. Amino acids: CASSLGQGLSYEQYF. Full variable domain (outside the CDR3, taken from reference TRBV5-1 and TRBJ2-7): KAGVTQTPRYLIKTRGQQVTLSCSPISGHRSVSWYQQTPGQGLQFLFEYFSETQRNKGNFPGRFSGRQFSNSRSEMNVSTLELGDSALYLCASSLGQGLSYEQYFGPGTRLTVT.

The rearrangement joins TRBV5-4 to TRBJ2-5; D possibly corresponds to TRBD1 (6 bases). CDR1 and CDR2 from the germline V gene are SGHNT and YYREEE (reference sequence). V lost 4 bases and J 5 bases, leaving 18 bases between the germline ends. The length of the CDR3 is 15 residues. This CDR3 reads CASSIGGARYETQYF. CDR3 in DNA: TGTGCCAGCAGCATAGGGGGAGCGCGGTATGAGACCCAGTACTTC.

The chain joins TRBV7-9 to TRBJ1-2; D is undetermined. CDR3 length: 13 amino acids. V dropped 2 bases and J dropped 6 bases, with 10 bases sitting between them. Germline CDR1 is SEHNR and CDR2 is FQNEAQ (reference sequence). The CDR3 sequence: CASSLSEKNGYTF. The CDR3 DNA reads TGTGCCAGCAGCTTATCAGAAAAAAATGGCTACACCTTC. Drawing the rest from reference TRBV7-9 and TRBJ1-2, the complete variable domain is DTGVSQNPRHKITKRGQNVTFRCDPISEHNRLYWYRQTLGQGPEFLTYFQNEAQLEKSRLLSDRFSAERPKGSFSTLEIQRTEQGDSAMYLCASSLSEKNGYTFGSGTRLTVV.

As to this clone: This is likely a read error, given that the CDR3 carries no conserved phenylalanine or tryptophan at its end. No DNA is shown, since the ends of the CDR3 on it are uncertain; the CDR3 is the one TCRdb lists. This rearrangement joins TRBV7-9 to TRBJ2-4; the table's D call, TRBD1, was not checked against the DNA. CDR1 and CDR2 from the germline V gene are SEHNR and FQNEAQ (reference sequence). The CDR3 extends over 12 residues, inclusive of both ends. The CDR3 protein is CASSLRGTGFKV.

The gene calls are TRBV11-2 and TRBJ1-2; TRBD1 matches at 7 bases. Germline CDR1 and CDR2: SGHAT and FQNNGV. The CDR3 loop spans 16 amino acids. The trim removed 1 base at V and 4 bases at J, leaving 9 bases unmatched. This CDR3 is CASSLGGQETSYGYTF. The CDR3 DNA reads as TGTGCCAGCAGCTTAGGCGGACAGGAAACCTCCTATGGCTACACCTTC.

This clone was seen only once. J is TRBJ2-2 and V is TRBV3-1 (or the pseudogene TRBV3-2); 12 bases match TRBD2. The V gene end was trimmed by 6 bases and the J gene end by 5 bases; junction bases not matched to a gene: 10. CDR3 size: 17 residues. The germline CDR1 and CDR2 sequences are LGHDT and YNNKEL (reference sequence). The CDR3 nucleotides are TGTGCCAGCAGTTTCCCAACTACTAGCGGGGGGACCGGGGAGCTGTTTTTT. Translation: CASSFPTTSGGTGELFF.

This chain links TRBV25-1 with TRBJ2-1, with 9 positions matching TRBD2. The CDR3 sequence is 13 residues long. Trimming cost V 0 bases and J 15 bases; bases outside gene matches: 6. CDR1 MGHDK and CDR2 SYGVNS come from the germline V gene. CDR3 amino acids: CASSEYSGRTLFF. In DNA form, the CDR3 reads TGTGCCAGCAGTGAATACAGCGGGAGGACGTTGTTCTTC.

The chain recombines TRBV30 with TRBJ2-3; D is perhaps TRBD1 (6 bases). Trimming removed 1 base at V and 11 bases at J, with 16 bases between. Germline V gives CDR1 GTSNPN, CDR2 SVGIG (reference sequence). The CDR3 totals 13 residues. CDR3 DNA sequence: TGTGCCTGGAGTGGGGTAACAGCAGGGGAGCAGTATTTT. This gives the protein CAWSGVTAGEQYF.

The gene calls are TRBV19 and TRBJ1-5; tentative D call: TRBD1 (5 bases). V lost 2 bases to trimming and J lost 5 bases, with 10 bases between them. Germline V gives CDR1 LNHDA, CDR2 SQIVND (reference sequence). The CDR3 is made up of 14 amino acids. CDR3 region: CASSIRAGDQPQHF. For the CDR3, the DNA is TGTGCCAGTAGTATAAGGGCGGGGGATCAGCCCCAGCATTTT.

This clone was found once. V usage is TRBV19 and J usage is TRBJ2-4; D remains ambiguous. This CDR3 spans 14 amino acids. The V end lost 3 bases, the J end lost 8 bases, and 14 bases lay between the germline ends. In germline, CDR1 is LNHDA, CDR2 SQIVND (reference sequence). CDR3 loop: CASSIRVISDIQYF. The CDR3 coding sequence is TGTGCCAGTAGTATTCGGGTGATTTCAGACATTCAGTACTTC. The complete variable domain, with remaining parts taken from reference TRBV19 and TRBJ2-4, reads DGGITQSPKYLFRKEGQNVTLSCEQNLNHDAMYWYRQDPGQGLRLIYYSQIVNDFQKGDIAEGYSVSREKKESFPLTVTSAQKNPTAFYLCASSIRVISDIQYFGAGTRLSVL.

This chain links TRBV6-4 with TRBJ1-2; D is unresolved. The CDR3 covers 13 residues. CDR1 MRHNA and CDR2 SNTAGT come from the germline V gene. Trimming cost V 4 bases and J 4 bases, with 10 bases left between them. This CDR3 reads CASSVGGSYGYTF. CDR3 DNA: TGTGCCAGCAGTGTAGGAGGGAGCTATGGCTACACCTTC.

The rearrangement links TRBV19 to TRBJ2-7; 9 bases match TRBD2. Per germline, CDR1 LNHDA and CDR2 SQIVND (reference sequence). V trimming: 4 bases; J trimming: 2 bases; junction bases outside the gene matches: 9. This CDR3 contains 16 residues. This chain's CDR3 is CASSTDSGGLPYEQYF. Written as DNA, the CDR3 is TGTGCCAGTAGTACAGATAGCGGGGGACTCCCCTACGAGCAGTACTTC.

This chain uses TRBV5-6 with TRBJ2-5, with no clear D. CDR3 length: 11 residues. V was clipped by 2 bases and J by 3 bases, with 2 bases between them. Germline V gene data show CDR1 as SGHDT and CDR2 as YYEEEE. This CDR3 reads CASSFEETQYF. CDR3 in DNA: TGTGCCAGCAGCTTCGAAGAGACCCAGTACTTC. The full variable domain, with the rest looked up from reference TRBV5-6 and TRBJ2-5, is DAGVTQSPTHLIKTRGQQVTLRCSPKSGHDTVSWYQQALGQGPQFIFQYYEEEERQRGNFPDRFSGHQFPNYSSELNVNALLLGDSALYLCASSFEETQYFGPGTRLLVL.

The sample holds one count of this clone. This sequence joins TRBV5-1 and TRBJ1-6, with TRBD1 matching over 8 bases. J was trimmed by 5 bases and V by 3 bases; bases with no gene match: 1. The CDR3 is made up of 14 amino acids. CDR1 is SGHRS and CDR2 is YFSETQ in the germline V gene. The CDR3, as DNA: TGCGCCAGCAGCTCACAGGGGGATAATTCACCCCTCCACTTT. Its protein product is CASSSQGDNSPLHF.

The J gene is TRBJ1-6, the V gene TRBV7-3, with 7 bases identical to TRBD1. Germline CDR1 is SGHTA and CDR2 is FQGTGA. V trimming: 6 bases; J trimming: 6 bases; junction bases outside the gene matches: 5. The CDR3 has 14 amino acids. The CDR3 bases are TGTGCCAGCAGAGAGGGGGCAAGTAATTCACCCCTCCACTTT. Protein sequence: CASREGASNSPLHF.

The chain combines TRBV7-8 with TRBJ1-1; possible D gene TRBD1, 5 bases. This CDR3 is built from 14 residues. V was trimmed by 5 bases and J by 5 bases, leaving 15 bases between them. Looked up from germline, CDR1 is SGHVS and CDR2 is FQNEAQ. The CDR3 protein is CASSHRGGSTEAFF. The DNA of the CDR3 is TGTGCCAGCAGCCATCGGGGGGGTAGTACTGAAGCTTTCTTT.

In DNA form, the CDR3 reads TGTGCCAGTAGTCCCGCCGGGACAGGGGGTCGGGGCTACACCTTC. It yields the protein CASSPAGTGGRGYTF. This chain uses TRBV19 with TRBJ1-2, with 11 bases lining up with TRBD1. The CDR3 loop spans 15 amino acids. The trim removed 5 bases at V and 8 bases at J, leaving 10 bases unmatched. The germline CDR1 and CDR2 sequences are LNHDA and SQIVND (reference sequence).

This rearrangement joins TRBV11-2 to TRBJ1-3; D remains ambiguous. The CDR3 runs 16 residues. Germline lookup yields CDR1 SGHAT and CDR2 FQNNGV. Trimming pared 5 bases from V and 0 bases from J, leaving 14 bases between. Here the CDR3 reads CASSAGTVSSGNTIYF. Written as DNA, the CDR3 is TGTGCCAGCAGCGCCGGTACAGTAAGCTCTGGAAACACCATATATTTT.

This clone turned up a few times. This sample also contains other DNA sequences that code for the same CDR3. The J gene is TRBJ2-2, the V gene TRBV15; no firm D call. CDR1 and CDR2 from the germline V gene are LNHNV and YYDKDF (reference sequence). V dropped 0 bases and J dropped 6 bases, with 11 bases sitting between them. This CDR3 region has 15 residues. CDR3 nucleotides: TGTGCCACCAGCAGAGATAGGAGCCCCTCCGGGGAGCTGTTTTTT. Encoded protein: CATSRDRSPSGELFF.

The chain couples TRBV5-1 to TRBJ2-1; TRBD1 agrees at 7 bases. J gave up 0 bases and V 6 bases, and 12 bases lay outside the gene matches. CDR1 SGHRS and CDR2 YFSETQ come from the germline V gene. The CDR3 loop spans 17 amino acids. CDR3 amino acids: CASTKEPRGSSYNEQFF. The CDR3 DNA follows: TGCGCCAGCACCAAGGAACCCAGGGGGAGCTCCTACAATGAGCAGTTCTTC.

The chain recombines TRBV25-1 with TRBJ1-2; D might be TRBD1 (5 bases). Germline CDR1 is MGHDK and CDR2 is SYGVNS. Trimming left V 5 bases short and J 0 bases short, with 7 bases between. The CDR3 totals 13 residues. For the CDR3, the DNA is TGTGCCAGCAGTTCAGGGACTAACTATGGCTACACCTTC. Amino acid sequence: CASSSGTNYGYTF.

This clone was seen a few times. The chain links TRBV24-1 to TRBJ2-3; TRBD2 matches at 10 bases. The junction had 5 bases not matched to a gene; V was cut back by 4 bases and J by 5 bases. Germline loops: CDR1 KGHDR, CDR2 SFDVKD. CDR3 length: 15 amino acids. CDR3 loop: CATSDSGGAVDTQYF. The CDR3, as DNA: TGTGCCACCAGTGACAGCGGGGGGGCGGTAGATACGCAGTATTTT.

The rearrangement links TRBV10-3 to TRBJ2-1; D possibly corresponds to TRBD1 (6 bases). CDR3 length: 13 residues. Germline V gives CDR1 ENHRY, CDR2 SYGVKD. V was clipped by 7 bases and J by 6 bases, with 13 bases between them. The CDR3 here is CAITEGVPNEQFF. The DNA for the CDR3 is TGTGCCATCACCGAGGGGGTTCCCAATGAGCAGTTCTTC.

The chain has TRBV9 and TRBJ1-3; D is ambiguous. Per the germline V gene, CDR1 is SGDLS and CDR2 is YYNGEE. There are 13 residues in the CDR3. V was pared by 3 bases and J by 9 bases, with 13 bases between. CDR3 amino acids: CASSERPGSTIYF. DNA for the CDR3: TGTGCCAGCAGCGAGAGACCGGGGAGCACCATATATTTT.

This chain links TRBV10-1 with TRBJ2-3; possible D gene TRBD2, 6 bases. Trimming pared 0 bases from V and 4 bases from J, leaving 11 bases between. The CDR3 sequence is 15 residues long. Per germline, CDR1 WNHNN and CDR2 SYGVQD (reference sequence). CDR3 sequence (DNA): TGCGCCAGCAGTGAGTCAAGGTCTAGCGCAGATACGCAGTATTTT. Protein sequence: CASSESRSSADTQYF.

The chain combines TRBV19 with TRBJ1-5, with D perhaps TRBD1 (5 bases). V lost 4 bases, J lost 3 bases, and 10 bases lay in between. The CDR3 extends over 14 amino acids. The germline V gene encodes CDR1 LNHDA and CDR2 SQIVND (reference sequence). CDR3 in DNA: TGTGCCAGTAGTACCGACAGCCTCAATCAGCCCCAGCATTTT. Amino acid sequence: CASSTDSLNQPQHF.

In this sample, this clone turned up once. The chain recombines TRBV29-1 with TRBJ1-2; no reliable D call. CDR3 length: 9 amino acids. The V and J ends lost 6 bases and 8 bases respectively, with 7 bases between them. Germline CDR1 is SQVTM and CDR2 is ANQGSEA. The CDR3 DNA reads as TGCAGCGTGGAGCACGGCTACACCTTC. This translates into CSVEHGYTF.

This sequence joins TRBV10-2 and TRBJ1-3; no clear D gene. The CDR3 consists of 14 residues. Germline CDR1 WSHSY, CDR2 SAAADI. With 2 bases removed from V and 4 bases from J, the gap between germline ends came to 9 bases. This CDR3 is CASSETLGGNTIYF. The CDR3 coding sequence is TGCGCCAGCAGTGAGACCCTCGGGGGAAACACCATATATTTT.

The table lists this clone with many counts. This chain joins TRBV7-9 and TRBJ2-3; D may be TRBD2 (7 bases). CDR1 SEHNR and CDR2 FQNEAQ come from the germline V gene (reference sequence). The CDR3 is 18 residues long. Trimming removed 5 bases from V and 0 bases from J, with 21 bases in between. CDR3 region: CASSPGGAGNHSTDTQYF. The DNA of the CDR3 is TGTGCCAGCAGCCCTGGGGGGGCCGGGAACCATAGCACAGATACGCAGTATTTT.

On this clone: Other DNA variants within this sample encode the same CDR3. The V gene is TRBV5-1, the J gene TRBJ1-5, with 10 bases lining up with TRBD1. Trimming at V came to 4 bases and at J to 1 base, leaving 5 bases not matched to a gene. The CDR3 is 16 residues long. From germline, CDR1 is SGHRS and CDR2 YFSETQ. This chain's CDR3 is CASSLGTGASNQPQHF. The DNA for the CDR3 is TGCGCCAGCAGCCTAGGGACAGGGGCCAGCAATCAGCCCCAGCATTTT.